This T cell receptor beta chain was sequenced during a study of PD-1 blockade in classical Hodgkin lymphoma. Study-wide context: Patients were dosed intravenously with nivolumab at 3 mg/kg every 2 weeks. General observations from the study: A significant rise in TCR diversity was seen by C4D1 for CD4+ cells but not for CD8+ cells.

Specified time point: cycle 4 day 1 (C4D1), after 6 weeks of nivolumab. In every patient, relapse followed autologous stem cell transplantation, while exposure to brentuximab vedotin differed. A word on this clone: Its matching antigen is unknown. This specimen includes other DNA sequences encoding the same CDR3.

Sequencing was performed with immunoSEQ multiplex PCR; in TCRdb, only in-frame clones are kept and a portion is missing. Here the sample spans roughly 86,000 clones, about 83% being singletons. The germline CDR1 and CDR2 sequences are MDHEN and SYDVKM. V lost 6 bases to trimming and J lost 5 bases; unmatched junction nucleotides: 7. The CDR3 sequence is 15 residues long. Source: peripheral blood mononuclear cells (PBMCs), taken before the fourth cycle of nivolumab. The TCR comes from a human donor with classical Hodgkin lymphoma. The V gene is TRBV28, the J gene TRBJ2-1; 10 nucleotides match TRBD2. This CDR3 is CASSLGGLADNEQFF. The DNA for the CDR3 is TGTGCCAGCAGCCTAGGTGGACTAGCGGACAATGAGCAGTTCTTC. The full variable domain, with the rest looked up from reference TRBV28 and TRBJ2-1, is DVKVTQSSRYLVKRTGEKVFLECVQDMDHENMFWYRQDPGLGLRLIYFSYDVKMKEKGDIPEGYSVSREKKERFSLILESASTNQTSMYLCASSLGGLADNEQFFGPGTRLTVL.